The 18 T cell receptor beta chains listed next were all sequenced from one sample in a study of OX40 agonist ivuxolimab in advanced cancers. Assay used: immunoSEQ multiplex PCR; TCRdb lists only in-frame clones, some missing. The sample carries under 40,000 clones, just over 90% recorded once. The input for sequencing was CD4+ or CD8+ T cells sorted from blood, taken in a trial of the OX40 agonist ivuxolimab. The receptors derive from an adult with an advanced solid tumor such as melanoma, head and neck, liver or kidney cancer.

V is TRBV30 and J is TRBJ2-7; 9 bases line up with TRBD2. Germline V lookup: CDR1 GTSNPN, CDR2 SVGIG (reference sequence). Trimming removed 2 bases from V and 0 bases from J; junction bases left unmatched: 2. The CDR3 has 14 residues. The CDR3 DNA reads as TGTGCCTGGAGTTATAGCGGGAGCTCCTACGAGCAGTACTTC. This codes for CAWSYSGSSYEQYF.

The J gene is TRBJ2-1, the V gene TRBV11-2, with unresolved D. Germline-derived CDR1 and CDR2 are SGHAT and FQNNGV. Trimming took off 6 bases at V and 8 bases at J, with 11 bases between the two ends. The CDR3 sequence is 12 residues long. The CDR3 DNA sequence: TGTGCCAGCAGAAACTCTGGGTATGAGCAGTTCTTC. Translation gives CASRNSGYEQFF. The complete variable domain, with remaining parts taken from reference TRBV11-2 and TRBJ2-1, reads EAGVAQSPRYKIIEKRQSVAFWCNPISGHATLYWYQQILGQGPKLLIQFQNNGVVDDSQLPKDRFSAERLKGVDSTLKIQPAKLEDSAVYLCASRNSGYEQFFGPGTRLTVL.

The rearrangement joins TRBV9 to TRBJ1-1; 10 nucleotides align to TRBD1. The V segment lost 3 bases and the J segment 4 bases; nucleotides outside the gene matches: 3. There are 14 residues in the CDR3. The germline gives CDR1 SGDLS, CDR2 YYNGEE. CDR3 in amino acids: CASSDGTGVTEAFF. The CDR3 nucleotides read TGTGCCAGCAGCGATGGGACAGGGGTCACTGAAGCTTTCTTT.

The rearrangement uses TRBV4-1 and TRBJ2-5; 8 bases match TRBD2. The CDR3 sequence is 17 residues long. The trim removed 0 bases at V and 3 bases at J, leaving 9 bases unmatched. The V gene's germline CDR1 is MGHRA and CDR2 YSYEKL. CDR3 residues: CASSQDGPGGREETQYF. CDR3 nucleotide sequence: TGCGCCAGCAGCCAAGATGGGCCGGGAGGGCGAGAAGAGACCCAGTACTTC.

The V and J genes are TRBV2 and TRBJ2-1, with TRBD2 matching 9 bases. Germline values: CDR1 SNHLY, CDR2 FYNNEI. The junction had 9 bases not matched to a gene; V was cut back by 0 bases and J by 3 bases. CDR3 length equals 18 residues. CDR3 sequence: CASSEALAGELFYNEQFF. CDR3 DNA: TGTGCCAGCAGTGAAGCGTTAGCGGGGGAGCTATTCTACAATGAGCAGTTCTTC.

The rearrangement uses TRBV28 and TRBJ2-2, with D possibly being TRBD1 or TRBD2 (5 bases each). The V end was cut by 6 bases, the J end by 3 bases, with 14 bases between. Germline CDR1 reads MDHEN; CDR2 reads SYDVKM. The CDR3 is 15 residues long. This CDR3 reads CASRRTRDDTGELFF. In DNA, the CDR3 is TGTGCCAGCAGAAGGACAAGGGACGACACCGGGGAGCTGTTTTTT.

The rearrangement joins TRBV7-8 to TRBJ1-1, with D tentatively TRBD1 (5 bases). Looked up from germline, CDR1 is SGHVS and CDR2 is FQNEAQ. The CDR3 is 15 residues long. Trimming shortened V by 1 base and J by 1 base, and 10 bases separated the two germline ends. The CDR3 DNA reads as TGTGCCAGCAGCTTAGTAGGGGTGGCGAACACTGAAGCTTTCTTT. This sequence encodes CASSLVGVANTEAFF.

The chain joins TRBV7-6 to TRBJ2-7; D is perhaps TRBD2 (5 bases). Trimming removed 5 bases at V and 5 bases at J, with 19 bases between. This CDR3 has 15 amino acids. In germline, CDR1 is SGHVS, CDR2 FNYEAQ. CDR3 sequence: CASSPLLGSYDEQYV. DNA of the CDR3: TGTGCCAGCAGCCCCCTACTAGGCTCCTACGACGAGCAGTACGTC.

DNA for the CDR3: TGTGCCAGCAGGCCGACGGCAGATACGCAGTATTTT. It translates to CASRPTADTQYF. The genes are TRBV25-1 and TRBJ2-3; D gene ambiguous. Germline CDR1 MGHDK, CDR2 SYGVNS. V lost 6 bases and J 4 bases, leaving 8 bases between the germline ends. The CDR3 consists of 12 residues.

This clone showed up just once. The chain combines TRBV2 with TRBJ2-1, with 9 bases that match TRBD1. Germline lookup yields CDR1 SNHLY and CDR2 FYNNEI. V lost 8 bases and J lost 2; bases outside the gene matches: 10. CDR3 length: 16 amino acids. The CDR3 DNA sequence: TGTGCCAGCGGGCGGGGACAGGGAGGCCCCTACAATGAGCAGTTCTTC. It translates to CASGRGQGGPYNEQFF.

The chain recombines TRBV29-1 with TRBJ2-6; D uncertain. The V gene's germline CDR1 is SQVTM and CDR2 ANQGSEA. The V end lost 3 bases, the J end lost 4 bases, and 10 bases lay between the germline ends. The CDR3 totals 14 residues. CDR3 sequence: CSVEKVSGANVLTF. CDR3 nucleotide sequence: TGCAGCGTTGAGAAGGTTTCAGGGGCCAACGTCCTGACTTTC.

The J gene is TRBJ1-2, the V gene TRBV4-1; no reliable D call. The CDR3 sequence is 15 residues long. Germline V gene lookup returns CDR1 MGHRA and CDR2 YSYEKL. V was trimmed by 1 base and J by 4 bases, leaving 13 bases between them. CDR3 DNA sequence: TGCGCCAGCAGCCAAGTTTCGGAGACATTCTATGGCTACACCTTC. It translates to CASSQVSETFYGYTF.

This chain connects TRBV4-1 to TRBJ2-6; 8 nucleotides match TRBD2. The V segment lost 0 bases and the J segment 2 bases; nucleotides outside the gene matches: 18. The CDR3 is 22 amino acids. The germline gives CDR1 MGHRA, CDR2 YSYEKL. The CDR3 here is CASSQDLSGGARIGTGANVLTF. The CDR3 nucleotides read TGCGCCAGCAGCCAAGATCTGTCGGGGGGGGCCCGAATAGGAACTGGGGCCAACGTCCTGACTTTC.

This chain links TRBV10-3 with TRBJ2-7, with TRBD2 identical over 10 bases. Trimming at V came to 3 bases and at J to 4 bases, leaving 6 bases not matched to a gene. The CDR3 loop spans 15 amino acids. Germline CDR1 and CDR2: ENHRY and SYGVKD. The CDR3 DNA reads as TGTGCCATCAGTGACCCCGGGACTAGCGAATACGAGCAGTACTTC. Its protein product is CAISDPGTSEYEQYF.

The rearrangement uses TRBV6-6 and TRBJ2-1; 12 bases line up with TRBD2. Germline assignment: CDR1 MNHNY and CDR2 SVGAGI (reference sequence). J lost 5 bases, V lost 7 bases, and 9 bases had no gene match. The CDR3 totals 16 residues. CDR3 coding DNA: TGTGCCAGCAAACCACTAGCGGGGGGCACTAACAATGAGCAGTTCTTC. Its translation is CASKPLAGGTNNEQFF.

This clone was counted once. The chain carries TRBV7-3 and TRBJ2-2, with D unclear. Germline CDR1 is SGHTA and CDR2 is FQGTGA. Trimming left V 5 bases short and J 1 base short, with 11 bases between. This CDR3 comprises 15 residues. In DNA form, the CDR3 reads TGTGCCAGCAGCCCGTGGGCCCTGAACACCGGGGAGCTGTTTTTT. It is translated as CASSPWALNTGELFF.

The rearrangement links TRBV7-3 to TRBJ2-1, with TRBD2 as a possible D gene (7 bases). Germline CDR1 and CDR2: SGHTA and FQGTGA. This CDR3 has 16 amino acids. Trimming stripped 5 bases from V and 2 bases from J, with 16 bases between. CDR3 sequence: CASSRIGGGPYNEQFF. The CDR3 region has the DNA TGTGCCAGCAGCCGCATAGGGGGGGGCCCCTACAATGAGCAGTTCTTC.

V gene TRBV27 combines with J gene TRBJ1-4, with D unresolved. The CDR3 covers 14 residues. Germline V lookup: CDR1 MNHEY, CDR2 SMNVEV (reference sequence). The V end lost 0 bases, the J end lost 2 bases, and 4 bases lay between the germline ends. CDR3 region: CASSLSGTNEKLFF. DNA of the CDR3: TGTGCCAGCAGTTTATCAGGCACTAATGAAAAACTGTTTTTT. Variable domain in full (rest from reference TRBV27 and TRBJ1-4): EAQVTQNPRYLITVTGKKLTVTCSQNMNHEYMSWYRQDPGLGLRQIYYSMNVEVTDKGDVPEGYKVSRKEKRNFPLILESPSPNQTSLYFCASSLSGTNEKLFFGSGTQLSVL.